The next 24 T cell receptor beta chains were all read from a single sample in a study of blood T cell repertoires in COVID-19. TCRdb keeps only in-frame clones here, not all; method: immunoSEQ multiplex PCR. The sample holds about 390,000 clones, 80% to 90% seen once. The source material was PBMCs or T cells enriched from blood (not recorded which). These receptors were obtained from a woman between 50 and 59 years old who had recovered from COVID-19.

The chain has TRBV7-2 and TRBJ1-6, with 9 bases aligning to TRBD1. Trimming took 2 bases from V and 7 from J; bases not matched to a gene: 6. Per germline, CDR1 SGHTA and CDR2 FQGNSA. The CDR3 contains 16 residues. CDR3 nucleotides: TGTGCCAGCAGCTTATATAACAGGGGGCGGAATTCACCCCTCCACTTT. This encodes CASSLYNRGRNSPLHF.

The chain combines TRBV30 with TRBJ1-3, with TRBD1 identical over 7 bases. This CDR3 spans 17 amino acids. V lost 5 bases, J lost 0 bases, and 13 bases stayed unmatched. Germline V gives CDR1 GTSNPN, CDR2 SVGIG (reference sequence). CDR3 coding DNA: TGTGCCTGGGGCACCGGGACAGCCTCCATCTCTGGAAACACCATATATTTT. It codes for CAWGTGTASISGNTIYF.

The chain joins TRBV2 to TRBJ2-4; D uncertain. Between the trimmed V and J ends, which lost 8 bases and 2 bases, there was a span of 10 bases. The CDR3 covers 13 residues. Germline V gene data show CDR1 as SNHLY and CDR2 as FYNNEI. The CDR3 loop is CASFWASKNIQYF. CDR3 coding DNA: TGTGCCAGCTTTTGGGCGTCCAAAAACATTCAGTACTTC.

The chain employs TRBV18 and TRBJ2-7; 12 bases map to TRBD2. This CDR3 is built from 17 residues. The V gene end was trimmed by 5 bases and the J gene end by 0 bases; junction bases not matched to a gene: 8. Germline assignment: CDR1 KGHSH and CDR2 LQKENI. This CDR3 reads CASSSRTSGKSSYEQYF. In DNA form, the CDR3 reads TGTGCCAGCTCATCCAGGACTAGCGGGAAAAGCTCCTACGAGCAGTACTTC.

This clone was counted between two and nine times. The rearrangement joins TRBV29-1 to TRBJ2-7; D may be TRBD2 (6 bases). Trimming cost V 4 bases and J 2 bases, with 12 bases left between them. Germline loops: CDR1 SQVTM, CDR2 ANQGSEA. The CDR3 extends over 13 amino acids. This chain's CDR3 is CSVGERATYEQYF. The CDR3 coding sequence is TGCAGCGTTGGCGAGCGGGCGACCTACGAGCAGTACTTC.

The chain has TRBV18 and TRBJ2-1; the match to TRBD2 covers 7 bases. The junction had 14 bases not matched to a gene; V was cut back by 9 bases and J by 6 bases. The CDR3 is made up of 15 amino acids. Looked up from germline, CDR1 is KGHSH and CDR2 is LQKENI. CDR3 protein: CASSTGGKLSNEQFF. The DNA of the CDR3 is TGTGCCAGTTCCACGGGAGGTAAATTGAGCAATGAGCAGTTCTTC. Supplemented by reference TRBV18 and TRBJ2-1, the full variable domain reads NAGVMQNPRHLVRRRGQEARLRCSPMKGHSHVYWYRQLPEEGLKFMVYLQKENIIDESGMPKERFSAEFPKEGPSILRIQQVVRGDSAAYFCASSTGGKLSNEQFFGPGTRLTVL.

The chain is built from TRBV6-1 and TRBJ2-7, with D perhaps matching TRBD1 (7 bases). The V end lost 1 base, the J end lost 3 bases, and 16 bases lay between the germline ends. Germline V gene lookup returns CDR1 MNHNS and CDR2 SASEGT. There are 16 residues in the CDR3. The CDR3 DNA sequence: TGTGCCAGCAGTGAAGTTTCGACAGGGAGGCTCTACGAGCAGTACTTC. It encodes CASSEVSTGRLYEQYF.

The chain has TRBV4-3 and TRBJ1-1; D unresolved. There are 16 residues in the CDR3. Germline V lookup: CDR1 LGHNA, CDR2 YSLEER. Trimming removed 1 base from V and 4 bases from J, with 16 bases in between. This chain's CDR3 is CASSQAPGSAGTEAFF. The CDR3 DNA is TGCGCCAGCAGCCAAGCCCCCGGGAGCGCAGGCACTGAAGCTTTCTTT.

The chain combines TRBV2 with TRBJ2-1, with 8 bases that match TRBD2. The germline V gene encodes CDR1 SNHLY and CDR2 FYNNEI. J gave up 9 bases and V 4 bases, and 11 bases lay outside the gene matches. CDR3 size: 15 residues. This CDR3 is CASSGVQRGSGEQFF. As DNA, the CDR3 is TGTGCCAGCAGTGGAGTCCAGCGGGGGTCGGGTGAGCAGTTCTTC.

The rearrangement links TRBV15 to TRBJ2-1, with 7 bases lining up with TRBD1. Unmatched junction bases numbered 7, after V lost 4 bases and J lost 4 bases. CDR1 is LNHNV, CDR2 YYDKDF, per germline (reference sequence). This CDR3 comprises 15 residues. As DNA, the CDR3 is TGTGCCACCAGCACCGCGCGACAGGGATACAATGAGCAGTTCTTC. This translates into CATSTARQGYNEQFF.

CDR3 DNA sequence: TGTGCCACCAGGAGCGGGGGGCTCACAGATACGCAGTATTTT. This gives the protein CATRSGGLTDTQYF. This sequence joins TRBV15 and TRBJ2-3; 9 bases fit TRBD2. CDR1 LNHNV and CDR2 YYDKDF come from the germline V gene (reference sequence). The V segment lost 6 bases and the J segment 2 bases; nucleotides outside the gene matches: 3. This CDR3 is 14 amino acids long.

The chain couples TRBV6-6 to TRBJ2-7, with 8 bases aligning to TRBD1. Germline values: CDR1 MNHNY, CDR2 SVGAGI (reference sequence). The CDR3 has 14 residues. Trimming removed 6 bases from V and 4 bases from J; junction bases left unmatched: 8. CDR3 residues: CASSRGQGIYEQYF. CDR3 coding DNA: TGTGCCAGCAGCCGCGGACAGGGCATTTACGAGCAGTACTTC.

V gene TRBV20-1 combines with J gene TRBJ2-1; D is unclear. V lost 3 bases and J lost 10, with 13 bases in between. This CDR3 is built from 12 residues. Germline CDR1 DFQATT, CDR2 SNEGSKA (reference sequence). CDR3 DNA sequence: TGCAGTGCTAGTTCCGACTCCCTGGAGCAGTTCTTC. This encodes CSASSDSLEQFF.

This clone was observed a handful of times. CDR3 DNA: TGTGCCAGCTCAGAATCCGGGCCTCAGAGGGATGGCTACACCTTC. Translating gives CASSESGPQRDGYTF. This chain connects TRBV18 to TRBJ1-2, with D uncertain. Trimming cost V 5 bases and J 6 bases, with 19 bases left between them. The CDR3 is 15 residues long. CDR1 KGHSH and CDR2 LQKENI come from the germline V gene.

The CDR3 region is CASSPQGGQPQHF. The CDR3 DNA reads as TGTGCCAGCAGCCCACAGGGGGGCCAGCCCCAGCATTTT. The chain joins TRBV5-5 to TRBJ1-5; 8 bases are shared with TRBD1. Germline CDR1 SGHKS, CDR2 YYEKEE (reference sequence). J lost 7 bases, V lost 4 bases, and 4 bases had no gene match. The CDR3 covers 13 residues.

J is TRBJ1-6 and V is TRBV18; TRBD1 matches at 8 bases. Germline CDR1 reads KGHSH; CDR2 reads LQKENI. This CDR3 region has 13 residues. V shed 2 bases and J 10 bases; nucleotides not matched to a gene: 1. Here the CDR3 DNA reads TGTGCCAGCTCACCAGGGACAGGATCACCCCTCCACTTT. Its protein is CASSPGTGSPLHF.

This clone has just one count. Here the CDR3 DNA reads TGTGCCAGCCGAAAGAGCTCCTACAATGAGCAGTTCTTC. Its translation is CASRKSSYNEQFF. The rearrangement uses TRBV2 and TRBJ2-1; D remains unclear. Deletions cut 8 bases from V and 0 bases from J, with 8 bases between. In germline, CDR1 is SNHLY, CDR2 FYNNEI. The CDR3 sequence is 13 residues long. The complete variable domain, with remaining parts taken from reference TRBV2 and TRBJ2-1, reads EPEVTQTPSHQVTQMGQEVILRCVPISNHLYFYWYRQILGQKVEFLVSFYNNEISEKSEIFDDQFSVERPDGSNFTLKIRSTKLEDSAMYFCASRKSSYNEQFFGPGTRLTVL.

The chain employs TRBV28 and TRBJ1-5; D gene unclear. The CDR3 is 17 amino acids. Germline CDR1 is MDHEN and CDR2 is SYDVKM. Trimming shortened V by 5 bases and J by 1 base, and 18 bases separated the two germline ends. In DNA form, the CDR3 reads TGTGCCAGCAGTCTCCCAGTCCCAGGCAGCAGCAATCAGCCCCAGCATTTT. Translating gives CASSLPVPGSSNQPQHF.

The chain uses TRBV19 and TRBJ2-7, with D possibly TRBD2 on 5 matching bases. The CDR3 covers 13 residues. The germline V and J ends were trimmed by 6 bases and 6 bases, with 15 bases remaining between them. In germline, CDR1 is LNHDA, CDR2 SQIVND (reference sequence). CDR3 DNA: TGTGCCAGTAGGCCAGGACTCTTGGGCGAGCAGTACTTC. This encodes CASRPGLLGEQYF.

The chain couples TRBV28 to TRBJ1-6, with TRBD1 matching 8 bases. Losses at the gene ends were 4 bases for V and 4 bases for J; bases not matched to a gene: 6. Per the germline V gene, CDR1 is MDHEN and CDR2 is SYDVKM. The CDR3 loop spans 16 amino acids. DNA of the CDR3: TGTGCCAGCAGTTCTAATCGACAGGGGTATAATTCACCCCTCCACTTT. Amino acid sequence: CASSSNRQGYNSPLHF.

The chain uses TRBV11-1 and TRBJ2-1; 9 positions match TRBD1. There are 15 residues in the CDR3. CDR1 is SGHAT and CDR2 is FQDESV in the germline V gene (reference sequence). The ends lost 7 bases at V and 3 bases at J; junction bases unmatched: 7. The CDR3 spells CASTLGQGNYNEQFF. Written as DNA, the CDR3 is TGTGCCAGCACTTTAGGACAGGGGAACTACAATGAGCAGTTCTTC.

The rearrangement links TRBV4-2 to TRBJ2-5; 12 bases are a match to TRBD2. The CDR3 is made up of 18 amino acids. The germline V gene has CDR1 LGHNA and CDR2 YNFKEQ. V was pared by 0 bases and J by 5 bases, with 10 bases of the junction left unmatched. The CDR3 DNA reads as TGTGCCAGCAGCCAAGATGGGCCTAGCGGGGGGGCTTGGGAGACCCAGTACTTC. Its translation: CASSQDGPSGGAWETQYF.

V is TRBV5-5 and J is TRBJ1-3, with D perhaps matching TRBD1 (6 bases). Germline lookup yields CDR1 SGHKS and CDR2 YYEKEE (reference sequence). Between the trimmed V and J ends, which lost 4 bases and 4 bases, there was a span of 18 bases. The CDR3 has 16 amino acids. In DNA, the CDR3 is TGTGCCAGCAGCCCTACAGCAACAGGGAACGGAAACACCATATATTTT. This sequence encodes CASSPTATGNGNTIYF.

The chain recombines TRBV7-9 with TRBJ1-2; TRBD1 matches at 7 bases. The V segment lost 3 bases and the J segment 4 bases; nucleotides outside the gene matches: 5. Germline V gene lookup returns CDR1 SEHNR and CDR2 FQNEAQ (reference sequence). The length of the CDR3 is 14 residues. For the CDR3, the DNA is TGTGCCAGCAGCTTTACAGGGGACTCCTATGGCTACACCTTC. Protein sequence: CASSFTGDSYGYTF.